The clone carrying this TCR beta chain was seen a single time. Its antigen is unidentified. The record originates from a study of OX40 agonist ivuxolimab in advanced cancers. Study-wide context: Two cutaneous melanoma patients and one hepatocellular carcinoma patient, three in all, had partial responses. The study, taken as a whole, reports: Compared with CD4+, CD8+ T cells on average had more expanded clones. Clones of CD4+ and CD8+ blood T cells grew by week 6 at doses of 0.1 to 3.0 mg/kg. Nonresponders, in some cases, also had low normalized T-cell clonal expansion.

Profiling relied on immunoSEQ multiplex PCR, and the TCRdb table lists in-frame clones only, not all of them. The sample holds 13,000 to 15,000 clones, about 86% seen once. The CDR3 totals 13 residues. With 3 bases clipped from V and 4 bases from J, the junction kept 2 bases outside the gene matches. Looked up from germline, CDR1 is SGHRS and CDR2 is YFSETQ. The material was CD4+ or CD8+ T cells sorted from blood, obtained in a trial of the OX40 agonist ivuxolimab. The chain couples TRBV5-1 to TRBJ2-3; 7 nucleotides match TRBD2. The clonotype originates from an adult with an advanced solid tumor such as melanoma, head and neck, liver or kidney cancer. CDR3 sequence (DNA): TGCGCCAGCAGCTGGGAGGGCGCAGATACGCAGTATTTT. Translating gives CASSWEGADTQYF.